The 10 T cell receptor beta chains below come from one sample, sequenced in a study of CD8 T cells in Susac syndrome. RNA in amounts of 0.5 to 1 ug was reverse transcribed with random hexamers. TCRdb reanalysed the immunoSEQ multiplex PCR reads using MiXCR and keeps one entry per CDR3 protein. The data contain about 250,000 distinct CDR3 sequences, around 95% of them singletons. The sample consisted of CD4+ T cells from PBMCs. These TCRs come from a human donor with multiple sclerosis.

The V and J genes are TRBV20-1 and TRBJ2-3, with TRBD2 identical over 7 bases. Germline-derived CDR1 and CDR2 are DFQATT and SNEGSKA (reference sequence). The V and J ends lost 0 bases and 5 bases, in that order; junction bases with no gene match: 8. The CDR3 totals 15 residues. CDR3 region: CSARDGASGKDTQYF. The CDR3 DNA reads TGCAGTGCTAGAGATGGGGCCAGCGGGAAAGATACGCAGTATTTT.

The CDR3 loop reads CSVTVNTEAFF. The DNA for the CDR3 is TGCAGTGTTACAGTTAACACTGAAGCTTTCTTT. The J gene is TRBJ1-1, the V gene TRBV20-1; D gene unclear. The germline V and J ends were trimmed by 7 bases and 2 bases, with 8 bases remaining between them. CDR3 length: 11 residues. Germline CDR1 DFQATT, CDR2 SNEGSKA (reference sequence).

V usage is TRBV12-3 or TRBV12-4 and J usage is TRBJ2-2; 8 positions match TRBD2. J was trimmed by 6 bases and V by 4 bases; bases with no gene match: 4. CDR3 size: 14 residues. CDR3 DNA: TGTGCCAGCAGTTCAAGCGGGAGAGCCGGGGAGCTGTTTTTT. Translating gives CASSSSGRAGELFF.

This clonotype was detected only a few times. The rearrangement joins TRBV18 to TRBJ2-7, with D perhaps TRBD2 (5 bases). The CDR3 covers 14 residues. With 3 bases removed from V and 2 bases from J, the gap between germline ends came to 11 bases. Germline V gives CDR1 KGHSH, CDR2 LQKENI. In DNA, the CDR3 is TGTGCCAGCTCACCCTCGGGATCCCCCTACGAGCAGTACTTC. Residues: CASSPSGSPYEQYF.

V is TRBV5-1 and J is TRBJ1-1; 8 nucleotides line up with TRBD1. The V gene end was trimmed by 3 bases and the J gene end by 4 bases; junction bases not matched to a gene: 5. This CDR3 has 14 amino acids. Germline V CDR1 and CDR2: SGHRS, YFSETQ. The CDR3 here is CASSWGTGTTEAFF. The CDR3 DNA is TGCGCCAGCAGCTGGGGGACAGGCACCACTGAAGCTTTCTTT.

This chain joins TRBV7-2 and TRBJ2-3; 8 nucleotides line up with TRBD1. The CDR3 extends over 15 amino acids. CDR1 SGHTA and CDR2 FQGNSA come from the germline V gene. Unmatched junction bases numbered 4, after V lost 5 bases and J lost 0 bases. CDR3 in amino acids: CASSATGGSTDTQYF. For the CDR3, the DNA is TGTGCCAGCAGCGCCACAGGGGGTAGCACAGATACGCAGTATTTT.

The genes are TRBV5-6 and TRBJ1-5, with a tentative D call TRBD1 (6 bases). Germline loops: CDR1 SGHDT, CDR2 YYEEEE. The CDR3 extends over 14 amino acids. Trimming shortened V by 4 bases and J by 5 bases, and 13 bases separated the two germline ends. The CDR3 DNA sequence: TGTGCCAGCAGCCTAAGGACAGATTATCAGCCCCAGCATTTT. This translates into CASSLRTDYQPQHF.

V gene TRBV6-1 combines with J gene TRBJ2-5; 12 nucleotides agree with TRBD2. Germline V gives CDR1 MNHNS, CDR2 SASEGT. The CDR3 runs to 15 residues. V was clipped by 6 bases and J by 4 bases; unmatched bases: 6. The CDR3 region is CASRKTSGGGETQYF. DNA for the CDR3: TGTGCCAGCAGGAAGACTAGCGGGGGCGGAGAGACCCAGTACTTC.

This chain uses TRBV5-1 with TRBJ2-3, with TRBD2 matching 11 bases. J lost 3 bases, V lost 5 bases, and 2 bases had no gene match. The germline CDR1 and CDR2 sequences are SGHRS and YFSETQ. The CDR3 covers 14 residues. Here the CDR3 reads CASRLAGETDTQYF. The CDR3 DNA sequence: TGCGCCAGCAGACTAGCGGGGGAGACAGATACGCAGTATTTT.

The chain couples TRBV29-1 to TRBJ2-3; D remains unclear. Germline CDR1 is SQVTM and CDR2 is ANQGSEA. The CDR3 has 12 residues. Trimming took off 7 bases at V and 6 bases at J, with 14 bases between the two ends. CDR3 loop: CSGLMMGDTQYF. Written as DNA, the CDR3 is TGCAGCGGGTTAATGATGGGGGATACGCAGTATTTT.